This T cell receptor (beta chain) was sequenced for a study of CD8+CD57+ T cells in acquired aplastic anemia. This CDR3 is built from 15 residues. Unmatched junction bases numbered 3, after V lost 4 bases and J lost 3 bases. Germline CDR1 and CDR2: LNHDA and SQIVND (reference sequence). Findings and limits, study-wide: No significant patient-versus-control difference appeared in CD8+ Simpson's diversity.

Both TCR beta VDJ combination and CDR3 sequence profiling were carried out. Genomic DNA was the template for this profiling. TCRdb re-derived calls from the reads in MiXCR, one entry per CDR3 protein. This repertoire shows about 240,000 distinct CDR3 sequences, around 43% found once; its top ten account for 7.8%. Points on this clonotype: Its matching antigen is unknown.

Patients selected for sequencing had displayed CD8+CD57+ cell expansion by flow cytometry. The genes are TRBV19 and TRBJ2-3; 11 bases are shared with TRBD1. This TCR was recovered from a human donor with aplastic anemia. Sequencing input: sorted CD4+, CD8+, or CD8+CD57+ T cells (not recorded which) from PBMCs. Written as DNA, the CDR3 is TGTGCCAGTAGTAGGGGACAGGGGGGGACAGATACGCAGTATTTT. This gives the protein CASSRGQGGTDTQYF. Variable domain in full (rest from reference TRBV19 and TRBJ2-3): DGGITQSPKYLFRKEGQNVTLSCEQNLNHDAMYWYRQDPGQGLRLIYYSQIVNDFQKGDIAEGYSVSREKKESFPLTVTSAQKNPTAFYLCASSRGQGGTDTQYFGPGTRLTVL.